This T cell receptor (beta chain) was retrieved from a study of low-dose radiotherapy and immunotherapy resistance in tumors. Study summary: Cyclophosphamide went in intravenously at 200 mg/m2 every two weeks, one day before radiation and immunotherapy.

This clonotype was found many times. Alpha- and beta-chain coverage of first-strand cDNA came from TRAV- and TRBV-specific primers. A roughly 20-cycle PCR with a constant-region primer and V-primer adapter amplified TCRs. TCRdb reprocessed the reads with MiXCR, giving one entry per CDR3 protein. Found here are almost 40,000 distinct CDR3 sequences, roughly 30% of them singletons; the top ten hold about 3.7%. Regarding time point: before trial treatment. As their treatment, donors received nivolumab, ipilimumab, aspirin, low-dose cyclophosphamide and low-dose radiotherapy. The J segment lost 2 bases and the V segment lost 5 bases, leaving 3 bases of the junction unmatched. The CDR3 loop spans 13 amino acids. CDR1 is DFQATT and CDR2 is SNEGSKA in the germline V gene (reference sequence).

The specimen was PBMCs, collected before treatment. V and J are TRBV20-1 and TRBJ1-5, with 7 bases aligning to TRBD1. The sequence derives from a male donor with gallbladder cancer. CDR3 residues: CSAPRGGNQPQHF. The CDR3 nucleotides are TGCAGTGCTCCCAGGGGGGGCAATCAGCCCCAGCATTTT.